These T cell receptor beta chains were read from a single sample in a study of T cell changes during pregnancy in multiple sclerosis. TCRdb keeps only in-frame clones here, not all; method: immunoSEQ multiplex PCR. The table shows approximately 25,000 clones, with 88% occurring only once. The sample consisted of CD4+ T cells from peripheral blood mononuclear cells, taken in the first trimester of pregnancy. These receptors were taken from a female donor in good health, enrolled as a control in a pregnancy study. The CDR3 runs from the conserved cysteine through the conserved F or W. The D gene is left open where the match is weak.

>TRBJ1-5|TRBV28|NA
CASSFGQSNQPQHF
>TRBJ1-6|TRBV9|NA
CASSVGLENSPLHF
>TRBJ1-3|TRBV12-5|TRBD1
CASGLDQGAVGAF
>TRBJ1-3|TRBV30|NA
CAWSALSGNTIYF
>TRBJ1-2|TRBV6-5|NA
CASTSRAGPYGYTF
>TRBJ2-2|TRBV5-1|TRBD2
CASSLLAGTNTGELFF
>TRBJ2-7|TRBV19|TRBD2
CASRRTAGGPNHEQYF
>TRBJ1-1|TRBV5-1|TRBD1
CASSGTGGNTEAFF
>TRBJ1-1|TRBV30|NA
CAWSVGGNTEAFF
>TRBJ2-1|TRBV5-6|NA
CASSARGYNEQFF
>TRBJ2-1|TRBV19|NA
CASSIGSWGVVTEQFF
>TRBJ2-7|TRBV7-8|NA
CASSLGGRGTPQEQYF
>TRBJ2-1|TRBV11-2|TRBD2
CASSPRGAGGNNEQFF
>TRBJ2-7|TRBV18|TRBD1
CASSLQGVPYEQYF
>TRBJ1-6|TRBV6-6|NA
CASSTGGNNSPLHF
>TRBJ2-5|TRBV2|TRBD2
CASRGTSGGMETQYF
>TRBJ1-5|TRBV11-3|NA
CASSYRLDSNQPQHF
>TRBJ2-5|TRBV5-1|TRBD2
CASSLEGTSEQETQYF
>TRBJ2-3|TRBV5-1|TRBD2
CASSSLAGGTDTQYF
>TRBJ1-5|TRBV27|NA
CASSFTSPIVGHQPQHF
>TRBJ1-1|TRBV19|NA
CASRNVGRAAEAFF
>TRBJ1-3|TRBV5-8|NA
CASSLARTAVDF
>TRBJ2-7|TRBV2|NA
CASKRLATYEQYF
>TRBJ1-1|TRBV18|TRBD1
CASSPIQGAQTEAFF
>TRBJ1-4|TRBV28|TRBD1
CASTGQGTGKLFF
>TRBJ1-4|TRBV6-1|NA
CASDRPTANEKLFF
>TRBJ2-1|TRBV7-3|TRBD2
CASSRGTSGGPYNEQFF
>TRBJ2-5|TRBV2|TRBD2
CASGGGTQYF
>TRBJ1-4|TRBV10-3|NA
CAISEVTANEKLFF
>TRBJ1-2|TRBV7-2|NA
CASSQGLQANGYTF
>TRBJ1-1|TRBV9|NA
CASSVGQKNTEAFF
>TRBJ2-7|TRBV28|TRBD2
CASGGGMDEQYF
>TRBJ1-5|TRBV7-3|NA
CASSEGAGQPQHF
>TRBJ2-1|TRBV9|TRBD2
CASSPRTSGRNEQFF
>TRBJ1-2|TRBV5-4|TRBD1
CASSFRTGNNYGYTF
>TRBJ2-2|TRBV19|TRBD2
CASRGGAGELFF
>TRBJ2-7|TRBV6-1|TRBD1
CASSEGWGQGNEQYF
>TRBJ1-2|TRBV7-2|TRBD1
CASSSQGVGYTF
>TRBJ1-4|TRBV6-1|TRBD1
CASSTDRGGEKLFF
>TRBJ2-2|TRBV2|NA
CASSEEGSGELFF
>TRBJ2-4|TRBV2|NA
CASSRRGSRFIQYF
>TRBJ1-3|TRBV6-6|NA
CASSSRVPSGNTIYF
>TRBJ2-2|TRBV4-1|TRBD2
CASSQGGGTGELFF
>TRBJ1-1|TRBV7-9|NA
CASGAITEAFF
>TRBJ1-2|TRBV5-1|TRBD1
CASSLRQGATIYGYTF
>TRBJ1-3|TRBV11-2|NA
CASSLGGLSGNTIYF
>TRBJ2-1|TRBV1|NA
CTSSQPITSGRVNEQFF
>TRBJ1-1|TRBV7-9|TRBD1
CASSLGQGDTEAFF
>TRBJ2-7|TRBV10-3|TRBD2
CAILSDAGGSYEQYF
>TRBJ2-7|TRBV15|NA
CATSRDSNYEQYF
>TRBJ2-1|TRBV29-1|TRBD2
CSVEGASGEPYNEQFF